The 27 T cell receptor beta chains below all came from one sample that was sequenced in a study of beta chain features in type 1 diabetes. Points from the study as a whole: Among patients with Type 1 diabetes, TCRB CDR3s were moderately but significantly shorter in every one of the four CD4+ subsets.

No antigens are known for them. What was sequenced were expressed TCRB transcripts, since all of the isolated RNA had been reverse transcribed. Generated by immunoSEQ multiplex PCR, the TCRdb table keeps only in-frame clones and is missing some. The sample shows about 700,000 clones, around 15% of them seen only once. The specimen sequenced was naive CD4+ T cells from blood. The receptors stem from a man aged 18 to 30 with type 1 diabetes.

V and J are TRBV28 and TRBJ1-5; weak D call: TRBD1 (5 bases). Between the trimmed V and J ends, which lost 6 bases and 4 bases, there was a span of 10 bases. The CDR3 extends over 13 amino acids. From germline, CDR1 is MDHEN and CDR2 SYDVKM. CDR3 loop: CASRQGANQPQHF. The DNA of the CDR3 is TGTGCCAGCAGACAAGGGGCTAATCAGCCCCAGCATTTT. Together with reference TRBV28 and TRBJ1-5, the CDR3 gives the full variable domain: DVKVTQSSRYLVKRTGEKVFLECVQDMDHENMFWYRQDPGLGLRLIYFSYDVKMKEKGDIPEGYSVSREKKERFSLILESASTNQTSMYLCASRQGANQPQHFGDGTRLSIL.

This chain uses TRBV7-8 with TRBJ2-2; possibly TRBD2 for D (6 bases). The V end lost 5 bases, the J end lost 8 bases, and 18 bases lay between the germline ends. The CDR3 is 15 residues long. The germline CDR1 and CDR2 sequences are SGHVS and FQNEAQ. CDR3 residues: CASSRRLEGVGELFF. CDR3 sequence (DNA): TGTGCCAGCAGCCGCCGACTAGAAGGTGTTGGGGAGCTGTTTTTT. Based on the CDR3 plus reference TRBV7-8 and TRBJ2-2, the full variable domain is GAGVSQSPRYKVAKRGQDVALRCDPISGHVSLFWYQQALGQGPEFLTYFQNEAQLDKSGLPSDRFFAERPEGSVSTLKIQRTQQEDSAVYLCASSRRLEGVGELFFGEGSRLTVL.

The gene calls are TRBV9 and TRBJ1-2, with 7 bases identical to TRBD1. The germline V gene has CDR1 SGDLS and CDR2 YYNGEE. The CDR3 covers 12 residues. Trimming removed 3 bases from V and 4 bases from J; junction bases left unmatched: 0. The CDR3 region has the DNA TGTGCCAGCAGCGACAGGGGCTATGGCTACACCTTC. It codes for CASSDRGYGYTF.

This rearrangement joins TRBV29-1 to TRBJ1-4, with D possibly matching TRBD1 (5 bases). This CDR3 is 13 amino acids long. V was cut by 7 bases and J by 4 bases, with 13 bases left in between. The germline gives CDR1 SQVTM, CDR2 ANQGSEA. CDR3 residues: CSAVTEVNEKLFF. For the CDR3, the DNA is TGCAGCGCCGTGACAGAGGTTAATGAAAAACTGTTTTTT.

This clone came up a few times. The chain is built from TRBV10-3 and TRBJ1-2; TRBD1 aligns across 7 bases. V lost 6 bases and J lost 4; bases outside the gene matches: 11. Per the germline V gene, CDR1 is ENHRY and CDR2 is SYGVKD. This CDR3 has 15 amino acids. This CDR3 is CAIRASTGSVYGYTF. The CDR3 bases are TGTGCCATCAGAGCTTCGACAGGGTCCGTCTATGGCTACACCTTC.

This sequence joins TRBV6-5 and TRBJ2-1; the D call may be TRBD1 or TRBD2 (5 bases each). V lost 6 bases, J lost 9 bases, and 18 bases lay in between. This CDR3 contains 14 residues. CDR1 MNHEY and CDR2 SVGAGI come from the germline V gene. This CDR3 is CASSTRDPRAEQFF. The CDR3 nucleotides are TGTGCCAGCAGCACCCGGGACCCGAGGGCTGAGCAGTTCTTC.

Concerning this clone: The sample holds other DNA sequences that translate to the same CDR3. The chain uses TRBV6-6 and TRBJ2-5; the D call may be TRBD1 or TRBD2 (5 bases each). Trimming cost V 2 bases and J 4 bases, with 5 bases left between them. This CDR3 has 12 amino acids. Per germline, CDR1 MNHNY and CDR2 SVGAGI (reference sequence). In DNA form, the CDR3 reads TGTGCCAGCAGTTACGGGGGAGAGACCCAGTACTTC. It encodes CASSYGGETQYF.

This rearrangement joins TRBV2 to TRBJ1-2; D remains unclear. Germline V gene lookup returns CDR1 SNHLY and CDR2 FYNNEI. CDR3 length equals 11 residues. V lost 8 bases to trimming and J lost 3 bases, with 7 bases between them. CDR3 sequence reads: CASGTDYGYTF. The CDR3 DNA reads as TGTGCCAGCGGCACAGACTATGGCTACACCTTC.

V is TRBV5-1 and J is TRBJ2-7, with unresolved D. CDR1 is SGHRS, CDR2 YFSETQ, per germline. The CDR3 loop spans 14 amino acids. V was pared by 0 bases and J by 0 bases, with 7 bases between. In nucleotides, the CDR3 is TGCGCCAGCAGCTTGGACAGCCTCTCCTACGAGCAGTACTTC. Protein sequence: CASSLDSLSYEQYF.

This clone was observed a handful of times. The gene calls are TRBV7-2 and TRBJ1-1; D call uncertain. The CDR3 consists of 13 residues. V was clipped by 4 bases and J by 3 bases, with 9 bases between them. Germline V gene sequence: CDR1 SGHTA, CDR2 FQGNSA. The CDR3 sequence is CASSYQRDTEAFF. The DNA for the CDR3 is TGTGCCAGCAGCTACCAAAGGGACACTGAAGCTTTCTTT.

The CDR3 nucleotides are TGTGCCAGCTCAAACCAGGGGGATACAATGGGGCAGTTCTTC. It specifies CASSNQGDTMGQFF. The rearrangement uses TRBV18 and TRBJ2-1; 7 bases line up with TRBD1. Trimming at V came to 5 bases and at J to 12 bases, leaving 13 bases not matched to a gene. CDR1 KGHSH and CDR2 LQKENI come from the germline V gene. The CDR3 runs to 14 residues.

This clone was recorded a few times. The J gene is TRBJ2-1, the V gene TRBV27, with D possibly TRBD2 on 5 matching bases. V was pared by 6 bases and J by 0 bases, with 15 bases between. The germline V gene encodes CDR1 MNHEY and CDR2 SMNVEV (reference sequence). CDR3 size: 16 residues. The CDR3 reads CASRPEGWGSYNEQFF. The CDR3, as DNA: TGTGCCAGCAGACCCGAGGGATGGGGCTCCTACAATGAGCAGTTCTTC.

The rearrangement links TRBV9 to TRBJ2-2, with a possible D match to TRBD1 (5 bases). V was clipped by 0 bases and J by 7 bases, with 7 bases between them. CDR3 length: 13 residues. Germline V lookup: CDR1 SGDLS, CDR2 YYNGEE. The CDR3 reads CASSVVTGGELFF. The CDR3 DNA sequence: TGTGCCAGCAGCGTAGTCACAGGCGGGGAGCTGTTTTTT. The entire variable domain, with the rest obtained from reference TRBV9 and TRBJ2-2, is as follows: DSGVTQTPKHLITATGQRVTLRCSPRSGDLSVYWYQQSLDQGLQFLIQYYNGEERAKGNILERFSAQQFPDLHSELNLSSLELGDSALYFCASSVVTGGELFFGEGSRLTVL.

V and J are TRBV30 and TRBJ2-5; 9 nucleotides align to TRBD1. Germline CDR1 reads GTSNPN; CDR2 reads SVGIG (reference sequence). The CDR3 is made up of 11 amino acids. CDR3: CAYARQGGSYF. DNA for the CDR3: TGTGCTTACGCGAGACAGGGGGGATCGTACTTC.

The gene calls are TRBV27 and TRBJ2-3, with no clear D. The length of the CDR3 is 13 residues. The germline gives CDR1 MNHEY, CDR2 SMNVEV (reference sequence). Trimming took 11 bases from V and 2 from J, leaving 14 bases between them. CDR3 sequence (DNA): TGTGCCTCTTCTTCCGGTGACACAGATACGCAGTATTTT. Amino acids: CASSSGDTDTQYF.

Only a few counts were recorded for this clone. The gene calls are TRBV29-1 and TRBJ1-1; D unresolved. The germline V gene encodes CDR1 SQVTM and CDR2 ANQGSEA. V dropped 6 bases and J dropped 5 bases, with 7 bases sitting between them. The CDR3 loop spans 10 amino acids. Here the CDR3 reads CSVPGTEAFF. DNA for the CDR3: TGCAGCGTCCCGGGTACTGAAGCTTTCTTT.

J is TRBJ2-3 and V is TRBV10-3; no reliable D call. CDR1 is ENHRY and CDR2 is SYGVKD in the germline V gene. V was trimmed by 7 bases and J by 0 bases, leaving 11 bases between them. The CDR3 contains 14 residues. The CDR3 reads CAITSRGSTDTQYF. In DNA, the CDR3 is TGTGCCATCACCAGCCGCGGAAGCACAGATACGCAGTATTTT.

A remark on this clone: One end of the junction varies from germline; a read error may be responsible. The chain carries TRBV29-1 and TRBJ2-7, with a weak D call TRBD2 (6 bases). Germline V gene lookup returns CDR1 SQVTM and CDR2 ANQGSEA. The CDR3 contains 12 residues. DNA of the CDR3: TGCAGCGTTATTAGGGACTCCCACGAGCAGTACTTC. This gives the protein CSVIRDSHEQYF.

J is TRBJ1-1 and V is TRBV5-1; D is ambiguous. Deletions cut 0 bases from V and 0 bases from J, with 6 bases between. Germline loops: CDR1 SGHRS, CDR2 YFSETQ. This CDR3 has 14 residues. The CDR3, as DNA: TGCGCCAGCAGCTTGGATTGGGTGAACACTGAAGCTTTCTTT. Translated, it gives CASSLDWVNTEAFF.

This clone has a handful of counts. The genes are TRBV6-1 and TRBJ1-1, with no clear D. The CDR3 is made up of 13 amino acids. CDR1 and CDR2 (germline): MNHNS, SASEGT. V was shortened by 2 bases and J by 1 base, with 5 bases between the two germline ends. The CDR3 loop is CASSEHRNTEAFF. The DNA for the CDR3 is TGTGCCAGCAGTGAACACAGGAACACTGAAGCTTTCTTT.

V usage is TRBV19 and J usage is TRBJ1-2; D uncertain. The CDR3 is 13 amino acids. V was pared by 5 bases and J by 4 bases, with 11 bases between. Germline CDR1 is LNHDA and CDR2 is SQIVND (reference sequence). CDR3 coding DNA: TGTGCCAGTAGTGCCAGAGGGAGCTATGGCTACACCTTC. This codes for CASSARGSYGYTF.

This clone was seen a handful of times. The sample contains more than one DNA sequence encoding this CDR3. The genes are TRBV9 and TRBJ2-7; D not resolved. Looked up from germline, CDR1 is SGDLS and CDR2 is YYNGEE. V was shortened by 3 bases and J by 0 bases, with 4 bases between the two germline ends. This CDR3 is built from 12 residues. The CDR3 region is CASSASSYEQYF. The CDR3 DNA reads as TGTGCCAGCAGCGCGTCCTCCTACGAGCAGTACTTC.

The CDR3 loop is CASSQDIAGEQYF. The CDR3 DNA reads as TGTGCCAGCAGCCAAGATATAGCAGGCGAGCAGTACTTC. The V and J genes are TRBV4-2 and TRBJ2-7; no firm D call. V shed 0 bases and J shed 6 bases, with 9 bases lying between them. The CDR3 runs to 13 residues. CDR1 is LGHNA and CDR2 is YNFKEQ in the germline V gene.

V and J are TRBV29-1 and TRBJ1-1, with D uncertain. CDR1 and CDR2 from the germline V gene are SQVTM and ANQGSEA. CDR3 size: 13 residues. The V gene lost 4 bases and the J gene lost 4 bases, with 13 bases spanning the gap. For the CDR3, the DNA is TGCAGCGTTGCGGGGAGACTAAGCACTGAAGCTTTCTTT. Translating gives CSVAGRLSTEAFF.

This chain joins TRBV5-6 and TRBJ1-2, with D possibly TRBD1 on 6 matching bases. The ends were cut back, 0 bases at V and 8 bases at J, with 17 bases in the middle. The CDR3 spans 15 residues. Germline V CDR1 and CDR2: SGHDT, YYEEEE. The DNA for the CDR3 is TGTGCCAGCAGCTTGGAGGGGGGTCCCCTTAGGGGCTACACCTTC. This translates into CASSLEGGPLRGYTF.

This clone has more than one count but fewer than ten. The chain joins TRBV30 to TRBJ1-3; D gene unclear. The V gene lost 2 bases and the J gene lost 0 bases, with 11 bases spanning the gap. The CDR3 contains 15 residues. The germline CDR1 and CDR2 sequences are GTSNPN and SVGIG (reference sequence). Written as DNA, the CDR3 is TGTGCCTGGAGTCCCCGAGTCTTCTCTGGAAACACCATATATTTT. This sequence encodes CAWSPRVFSGNTIYF.

This rearrangement joins TRBV10-3 to TRBJ1-1; D might be TRBD1 (6 bases). In germline, CDR1 is ENHRY, CDR2 SYGVKD. CDR3 length: 13 residues. V was clipped by 2 bases and J by 10 bases, with 14 bases between them. The CDR3 DNA is TGTGCCATCAGTGAGGATAGGACAGACTTAGCTTTCTTT. It specifies CAISEDRTDLAFF.